This is a list of T cell receptor beta chains from one sample in a study of blood T cell repertoires in COVID-19. Sequencing used immunoSEQ multiplex PCR; TCRdb keeps in-frame clones, though not all of them. The sample consists of 70,000 to 95,000 clones, around 85% of them appearing once. Sequenced material: peripheral blood. These receptors were obtained from a woman aged 65 to 85 with active or convalescent COVID-19. Each CDR3 is given with its conserved first and last residue. The order of the fields is V gene, D gene, J gene, clone size, CDR3 protein, CDR3 DNA. The D gene is left open where the match is weak. Clone size, where shown, is once, few, many, or a class for clones that have expanded.

TRBV7-6,TRBD2,TRBJ2-1,.,CASSLTGTSGGGPKQFF,TGTGCCAGCAGCTTAACCGGGACTAGCGGGGGCGGCCCTAAGCAGTTCTTC
TRBV24-1,TRBD1,TRBJ1-1,few,CATSTGWNTEAFF,TGTGCCACCTCGACAGGGTGGAACACTGAAGCTTTCTTT
TRBV28,TRBD2,TRBJ2-1,.,CASSPSGGVVTYNEQFF,TGTGCCAGCAGTCCTAGCGGGGGGGTAGTCACCTACAATGAGCAGTTCTTC
TRBV7-2,.,TRBJ2-1,.,CASSFPFEVEQFF,TGTGCCAGCAGCTTTCCCTTTGAGGTGGAGCAGTTCTTC
TRBV19,TRBD1,TRBJ2-1,.,CASTTGTVTFF,TGTGCCAGTACCACCGGGACAGTCACGTTCTTC
TRBV4-3,.,TRBJ1-2,once,CASSQGKRDWVYGYTF,TGCGCCAGCAGCCAAGGAAAGCGGGATTGGGTTTATGGCTACACCTTC
TRBV18,.,TRBJ2-1,.,CASSPPRGRYNEQFF,TGTGCCAGCTCACCACCCAGGGGGAGGTACAATGAGCAGTTCTTC
TRBV9,.,TRBJ1-2,.,CASSVGGDYGYTF,TGTGCCAGCAGCGTAGGAGGCGATTATGGCTACACCTTC
TRBV15,.,TRBJ1-2,.,CATSDGGYGYTF,TGTGCCACCAGCGACGGGGGCTATGGCTACACCTTC
TRBV18,TRBD1,TRBJ1-6,.,CASSPFGTGEGSPLHF,TGTGCCAGCTCACCATTCGGGACAGGGGAAGGGTCACCCCTCCACTTT
TRBV7-2,.,TRBJ1-1,.,CASSLGHRIRGTEAFF,TGTGCCAGCAGCTTAGGGCACAGGATACGGGGGACTGAAGCTTTCTTT
TRBV7-8,.,TRBJ2-7,.,CASSLGQGSSYEQYF,TGTGCCAGCAGCTTAGGGCAGGGCAGCTCCTACGAGCAGTACTTC
TRBV9,TRBD1,TRBJ1-2,.,CASSQTGGYGYTF,TGTGCCAGCAGCCAGACAGGGGGCTATGGCTACACCTTC
TRBV5-1,.,TRBJ2-5,.,CASSNTGLSSQTQYF,TGCGCCAGCAGCAATACAGGGTTGAGCTCGCAGACCCAGTACTTC
TRBV18,.,TRBJ2-5,.,CASSPAGETQYF,TGTGCCAGCTCACCGGCAGGGGAGACCCAGTACTTC
TRBV4-1,TRBD1,TRBJ1-5,.,CASSAGGRGDNQPQHF,TGCGCCAGCAGCGCAGGGGGTAGGGGCGACAATCAGCCCCAGCATTTT
TRBV28,.,TRBJ2-7,once,CASSVSYEQYF,TGTGCCAGCAGTGTATCCTACGAGCAGTACTTC
TRBV5-5,.,TRBJ2-5,.,CASGKGVPETQYF,TGTGCCAGCGGCAAAGGGGTTCCAGAGACCCAGTACTTC
TRBV6-4,.,TRBJ1-5,.,CASSEEGHQPQHF,TGTGCCAGCAGTGAGGAGGGCCATCAGCCCCAGCATTTT
TRBV2,.,TRBJ1-2,.,CASSELRDTNNYGYTF,TGTGCCAGCAGTGAATTAAGGGACACTAACAACTATGGCTACACCTTC